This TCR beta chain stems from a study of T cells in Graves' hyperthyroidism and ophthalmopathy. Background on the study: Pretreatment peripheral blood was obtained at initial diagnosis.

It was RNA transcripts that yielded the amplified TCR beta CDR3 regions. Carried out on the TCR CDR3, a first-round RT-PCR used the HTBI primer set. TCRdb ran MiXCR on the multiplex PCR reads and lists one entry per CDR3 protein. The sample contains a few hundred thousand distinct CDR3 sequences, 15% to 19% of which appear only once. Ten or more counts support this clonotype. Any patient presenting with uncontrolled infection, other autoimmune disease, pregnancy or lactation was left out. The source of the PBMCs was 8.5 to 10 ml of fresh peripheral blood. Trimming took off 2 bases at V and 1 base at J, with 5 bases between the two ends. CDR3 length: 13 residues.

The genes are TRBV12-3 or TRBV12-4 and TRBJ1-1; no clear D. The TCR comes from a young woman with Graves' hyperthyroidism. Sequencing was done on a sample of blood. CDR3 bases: TGTGCCAGCAGTTTACAGAAGAACACTGAAGCTTTCTTT. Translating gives CASSLQKNTEAFF.